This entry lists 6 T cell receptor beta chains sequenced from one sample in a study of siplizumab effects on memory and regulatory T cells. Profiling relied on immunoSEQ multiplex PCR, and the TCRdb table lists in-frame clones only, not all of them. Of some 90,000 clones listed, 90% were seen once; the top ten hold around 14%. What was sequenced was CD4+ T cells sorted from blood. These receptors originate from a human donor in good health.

CDR3 in DNA: TGTGCCAGCAGCTTAAGCGGACTAGCGGGAGCGAATGAGCAGTTCTTC. It yields the protein CASSLSGLAGANEQFF. The chain is built from TRBV7-9 and TRBJ2-1, with 13 bases identical to TRBD2. Germline CDR1 and CDR2: SEHNR and FQNEAQ (reference sequence). Trimming removed 2 bases from V and 7 bases from J; junction bases left unmatched: 5. The CDR3 has 16 residues.

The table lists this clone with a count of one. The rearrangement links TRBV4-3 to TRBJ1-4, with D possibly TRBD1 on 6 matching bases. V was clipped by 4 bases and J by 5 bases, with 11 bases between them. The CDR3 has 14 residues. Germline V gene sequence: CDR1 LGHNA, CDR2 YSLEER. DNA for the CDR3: TGCGCCAGCAGCCCCGGGGACACCAATGAAAAACTGTTTTTT. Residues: CASSPGDTNEKLFF.

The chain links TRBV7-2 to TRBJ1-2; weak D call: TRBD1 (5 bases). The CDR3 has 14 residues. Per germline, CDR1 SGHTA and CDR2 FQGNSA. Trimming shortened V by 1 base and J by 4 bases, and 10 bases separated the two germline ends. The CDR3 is CASSLEGEGYGYTF. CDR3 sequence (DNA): TGTGCCAGCAGCTTAGAAGGGGAGGGCTATGGCTACACCTTC.

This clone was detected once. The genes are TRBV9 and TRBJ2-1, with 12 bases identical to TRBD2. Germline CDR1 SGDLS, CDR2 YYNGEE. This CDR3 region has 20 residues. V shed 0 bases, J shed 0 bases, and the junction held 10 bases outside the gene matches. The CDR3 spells CASSVARLAGGTSSYNEQFF. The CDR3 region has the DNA TGTGCCAGCAGCGTAGCTCGGCTAGCGGGAGGGACAAGCTCCTACAATGAGCAGTTCTTC.

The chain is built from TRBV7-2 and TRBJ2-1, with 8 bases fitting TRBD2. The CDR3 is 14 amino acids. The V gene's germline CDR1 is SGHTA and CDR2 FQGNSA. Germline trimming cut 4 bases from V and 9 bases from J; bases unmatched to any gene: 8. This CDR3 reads CASSSSGGRGEQFF. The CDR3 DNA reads TGTGCCAGCAGCTCGAGCGGGGGCCGGGGTGAGCAGTTCTTC.

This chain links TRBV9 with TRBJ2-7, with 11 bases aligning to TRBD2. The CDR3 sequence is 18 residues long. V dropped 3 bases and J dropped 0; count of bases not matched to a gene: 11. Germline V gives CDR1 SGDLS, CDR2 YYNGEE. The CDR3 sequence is CASSEPTPGLAASYEQYF. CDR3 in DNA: TGTGCCAGCAGCGAACCTACCCCGGGACTAGCGGCCTCCTACGAGCAGTACTTC.